This is a list of T cell receptor beta chains from one sample in a study of cytomegalovirus exposure and HLA in healthy donors. Using immunoSEQ multiplex PCR, the repertoire was profiled, and TCRdb retains in-frame clones only, with some absent. The sample holds approximately 180,000 clones, roughly 80% seen once. The sample was PBMCs. The receptor source for this set is a man under 40 in good health and CMV-seropositive. CDR3s leave out the opening cysteine and the closing phenylalanine or tryptophan. The D gene is left open where the match is weak.

j_gene | v_gene | d_gene | CDR3aa
TRBJ2-7 | TRBV28 | TRBD1 | ASRETGGSLSEQY
TRBJ2-7 | TRBV28 | TRBD2 | ASSLTSGRTRLREQY
TRBJ2-7 | TRBV7-9 | TRBD1 | ASSATTGVPYEQY
TRBJ2-2 | TRBV7-3 | . | ASSFEQGTGELF
TRBJ1-1 | TRBV4-3 | . | ASSQQGKNTEAF
TRBJ1-6 | TRBV11-2 | . | ASSLDAGSPLH
TRBJ1-5 | TRBV19 | . | ASSLRGGNSNQPQH
TRBJ2-7 | TRBV29-1 | . | SVAGLEYEQY
TRBJ2-7 | TRBV4-3 | TRBD1 | ASSHGQGYEQY
TRBJ1-4 | TRBV28 | . | ASSYLQGNEKLF
TRBJ2-1 | TRBV28 | TRBD2 | ASTSLAGVDLHSYNEQF
TRBJ2-7 | TRBV5-1 | TRBD2 | ASSLRTSASYEQY
TRBJ2-1 | TRBV7-2 | . | ASSPSRNQGNEQF
TRBJ2-1 | TRBV4-2 | TRBD2 | ASSQGGSGDPYNEQF
TRBJ2-2 | TRBV9 | . | ASSAKNTGELF
TRBJ1-2 | TRBV5-6 | . | ASSLDWAGSNYGYT
TRBJ2-5 | TRBV11-2 | TRBD2 | ASSLEFSGIGETQY
TRBJ1-6 | TRBV25-1 | . | ASSETSSYNSPLH
TRBJ1-3 | TRBV2 | TRBD1 | ASSGGGAPGNTIY
TRBJ1-1 | TRBV28 | TRBD1 | ATTVGDRGRAF
TRBJ2-7 | TRBV6-4 | TRBD2 | ASSNTSGGSYEQY
TRBJ1-2 | TRBV19 | TRBD1 | ASSMVTGGDYGYT
TRBJ1-5 | TRBV19 | . | ASSNPRRERNQPQH
TRBJ1-5 | TRBV7-2 | . | ASSLDRNQPQH
TRBJ2-3 | TRBV28 | . | ASSQYAARSTDTQY
TRBJ2-1 | TRBV7-3 | TRBD2 | ASSLPGLADPGTHEQF
TRBJ2-5 | TRBV5-6 | . | ASSSTLLVQETQY
TRBJ1-5 | TRBV5-1 | . | ASSRGGVGEPQH
TRBJ2-3 | TRBV29-1 | . | SVSGIYTDTQY
TRBJ1-5 | TRBV6-5 | TRBD1 | ASSLGQGNQPQH
TRBJ1-3 | TRBV14 | TRBD1 | ASSHDRGILSGNTIY
TRBJ2-5 | TRBV7-6 | . | ASSFHFQETQY
TRBJ2-7 | TRBV6-1 | TRBD2 | ASSGLAGGSSYEQY
TRBJ1-1 | TRBV7-2 | . | ASSLPVRWEAF
TRBJ1-3 | TRBV2 | . | ASGRGREAGNTIY
TRBJ2-1 | TRBV28 | . | ASQPSSYNEQF
TRBJ1-1 | TRBV6-5 | . | ASSYGTGITEAF
TRBJ1-2 | TRBV7-2 | TRBD1 | ASTSLGGTGSGYT
TRBJ2-2 | TRBV7-2 | TRBD2 | ASSDGLAKNTGELF
TRBJ1-2 | TRBV5-1 | TRBD1 | ASSLATGGAYGYT
TRBJ2-2 | TRBV5-6 | TRBD1 | ASSWDRGQTGELF
TRBJ1-4 | TRBV5-4 | TRBD1 | ASSPDRATNEKLF
TRBJ1-5 | TRBV15 | . | ATSRDDLGRNQPQH
TRBJ2-7 | TRBV5-1 | TRBD1 | ASSPAVGQGAIEQY
TRBJ2-7 | TRBV28 | . | ASSFSHSYEQY
TRBJ1-1 | TRBV19 | . | ASSIGKGIRAF
TRBJ2-2 | TRBV13 | TRBD2 | ASSLGGRGSGRLPGELF
TRBJ1-1 | TRBV6-5 | TRBD1 | ASSRTGGQAEAF
TRBJ1-3 | TRBV14 | . | ASSLSVSGNTIY
TRBJ1-5 | TRBV27 | . | ASSLIGGGNQPQH
. | TRBV6-1 | . | ASRRTSNYEQY
TRBJ2-3 | TRBV18 | . | ASSLVTREDTQY
TRBJ2-4 | TRBV6-5 | . | ASGHIAGWHIQY
TRBJ2-7 | TRBV4-3 | TRBD2 | ASSPGLVYEQY
. | TRBV5-1 | . | ASSLGPGVTYEQY